This record concerns one T cell receptor beta chain sequence. This table comes from immunoSEQ multiplex PCR, and its TCRdb copy is limited to in-frame clones, with some not included. In the table there are 150,000 to 200,000 clones, around 83% of which are singletons. The data were taken from a study of blood T cell repertoires in COVID-19. Overall study context: The United States, Italy and Spain provided the acute and convalescent COVID-19 samples. The cDNA or gDNA used as material had been derived from T cells, B-cell-depleted T cells, or PBMCs.

The sequence was collected from a human donor in a cohort sampled during active COVID-19. Sequenced input: peripheral blood.

CDR3 DNA: TGTGCCAGCAGCCCCCCGGGACAGGGGACCCATGAGCAGTTCTTC. Protein: CASSPPGQGTHEQFF. V gene TRBV21-1 combines with J gene TRBJ2-1; the table assigns TRBD1, which was not confirmed against the DNA. TRBV21-1 is termed a pseudogene. The CDR3 is 15 amino acids.